Below are 14 T cell receptor beta chains sequenced from a single sample in a study of OX40 agonist ivuxolimab in advanced cancers. TCRdb's copy holds only in-frame clones and misses some; the assay was immunoSEQ multiplex PCR. The sample shows around 85,000 clones, about 89% of them seen only once. The specimen was CD4+ or CD8+ T cells sorted from blood, collected in a trial of the OX40 agonist ivuxolimab. The receptors originated from an adult with an advanced solid tumor such as melanoma, head and neck, liver or kidney cancer.

This chain connects TRBV6-5 to TRBJ2-5; D may be TRBD2 (6 bases). Germline V gene sequence: CDR1 MNHEY, CDR2 SVGAGI. This CDR3 spans 12 amino acids. The V end lost 4 bases, the J end lost 5 bases, and 8 bases lay between the germline ends. CDR3 bases: TGTGCCAGCAGTTCTGGGGGGGAGACCCAGTACTTC. Its protein is CASSSGGETQYF.

V and J are TRBV28 and TRBJ1-5; no firm D call. Germline assignment: CDR1 MDHEN and CDR2 SYDVKM. V lost 3 bases and J lost 7, with 13 bases in between. CDR3 size: 14 residues. The chain's CDR3 is CASSLQSLRQPQHF. The CDR3 bases are TGTGCCAGCAGTTTGCAATCGCTACGACAGCCCCAGCATTTT.

The chain combines TRBV6-6 with TRBJ2-7, with D possibly being TRBD2 (6 bases). CDR1 is MNHNY, CDR2 SVGAGI, per germline (reference sequence). With 0 bases removed from V and 3 bases from J, the gap between germline ends came to 6 bases. The CDR3 is 13 residues long. As DNA, the CDR3 is TGTGCCAGCAGTTACTCGGAGGGCTACGAGCAGTACTTC. Its protein is CASSYSEGYEQYF.

This rearrangement joins TRBV9 to TRBJ2-3; 10 bases agree with TRBD2. V trimming: 3 bases; J trimming: 4 bases; junction bases outside the gene matches: 11. Germline V gives CDR1 SGDLS, CDR2 YYNGEE. CDR3 size: 17 residues. CDR3 DNA sequence: TGTGCCAGCAGCGCCCACTCAGCGGGGGGGATCGCAGATACGCAGTATTTT. Translating gives CASSAHSAGGIADTQYF. Full variable domain (missing parts from reference TRBV9 and TRBJ2-3): DSGVTQTPKHLITATGQRVTLRCSPRSGDLSVYWYQQSLDQGLQFLIQYYNGEERAKGNILERFSAQQFPDLHSELNLSSLELGDSALYFCASSAHSAGGIADTQYFGPGTRLTVL.

The rearrangement links TRBV28 to TRBJ2-2; 8 bases match TRBD2. The germline V gene has CDR1 MDHEN and CDR2 SYDVKM. The J segment lost 4 bases and the V segment lost 4 bases, leaving 2 bases of the junction unmatched. The CDR3 is 14 amino acids. The CDR3 sequence is CASSSAGGTGELFF. CDR3 coding DNA: TGTGCCAGCAGTTCCGCGGGGGGCACCGGGGAGCTGTTTTTT.

V usage is TRBV6-5 and J usage is TRBJ2-3; D uncertain. V lost 6 bases to trimming and J lost 5 bases, with 15 bases between them. The V gene's germline CDR1 is MNHEY and CDR2 SVGAGI. This CDR3 comprises 14 residues. The CDR3 DNA follows: TGTGCCAGCAGGACCACTGGAGAGGTAGATACGCAGTATTTT. The encoded protein is CASRTTGEVDTQYF.

The V gene is TRBV5-4, the J gene TRBJ1-2, with TRBD1 matching 7 bases. This CDR3 contains 16 residues. Per the germline V gene, CDR1 is SGHNT and CDR2 is YYREEE (reference sequence). J lost 3 bases, V lost 0 bases, and 8 bases had no gene match. The CDR3 DNA is TGTGCCAGCAGCTTGGTCCCGGGACAGAAGCACTATGGCTACACCTTC. It codes for CASSLVPGQKHYGYTF.

This clone was seen just once. The chain links TRBV28 to TRBJ2-7, with a weak D call TRBD1 (6 bases). The CDR3 extends over 14 amino acids. Germline V CDR1 and CDR2: MDHEN, SYDVKM. V lost 3 bases and J 0 bases, leaving 9 bases between the germline ends. The CDR3 loop reads CASSLWDNSYEQYF. DNA for the CDR3: TGTGCCAGCAGTTTGTGGGACAACTCCTACGAGCAGTACTTC. Full variable domain (missing parts from reference TRBV28 and TRBJ2-7): DVKVTQSSRYLVKRTGEKVFLECVQDMDHENMFWYRQDPGLGLRLIYFSYDVKMKEKGDIPEGYSVSREKKERFSLILESASTNQTSMYLCASSLWDNSYEQYFGPGTRLTVT.

This sequence joins TRBV28 and TRBJ1-6, with TRBD1 matching 8 bases. The germline V gene has CDR1 MDHEN and CDR2 SYDVKM. Trimming removed 3 bases from V and 6 bases from J; junction bases left unmatched: 4. This CDR3 region has 15 residues. CDR3 sequence: CASSLDRAVNSPLHF. The CDR3 bases are TGTGCCAGCAGTTTGGACAGGGCGGTTAATTCACCCCTCCACTTT.

The sample holds a few counts of this clone. The genes are TRBV28 and TRBJ2-7; D is unclear. V lost 7 bases and J 2 bases, leaving 6 bases between the germline ends. Germline assignment: CDR1 MDHEN and CDR2 SYDVKM. The CDR3 has 11 residues. Here the CDR3 reads CASIGAYEQYF. DNA for the CDR3: TGTGCCAGCATTGGGGCCTACGAGCAGTACTTC.

The sample holds a few counts of this clone. This chain uses TRBV30 with TRBJ1-1; D ambiguous. V was cut by 2 bases and J by 8 bases, with 9 bases left in between. The CDR3 contains 11 residues. CDR1 GTSNPN and CDR2 SVGIG come from the germline V gene (reference sequence). CDR3 DNA sequence: TGTGCCTGGAGTTCTGGCAGCGAAGCTTTCTTT. Its translation: CAWSSGSEAFF.

The rearrangement links TRBV5-4 to TRBJ2-1; 9 bases fit TRBD2. J gave up 7 bases and V 2 bases, and 7 bases lay outside the gene matches. Germline V gene sequence: CDR1 SGHNT, CDR2 YYREEE (reference sequence). The CDR3 totals 15 residues. This chain's CDR3 is CASSFSGRSSNEQFF. DNA for the CDR3: TGTGCCAGCAGCTTTAGCGGGAGAAGTAGTAATGAGCAGTTCTTC.

This clone was detected once. V usage is TRBV25-1 and J usage is TRBJ2-1; possibly TRBD2 for D (5 bases). CDR1 is MGHDK, CDR2 SYGVNS, per germline. The CDR3 runs 15 residues. Trimming removed 3 bases from V and 0 bases from J, with 9 bases in between. DNA for the CDR3: TGTGCCAGCAGTGACCCGGGGAGCTCCTACAATGAGCAGTTCTTC. The encoded protein is CASSDPGSSYNEQFF.

The CDR3 region is CASIANSGNTIYF. CDR3 nucleotide sequence: TGTGCCAGCATTGCGAACTCTGGAAACACCATATATTTT. The rearrangement uses TRBV28 and TRBJ1-3; D is uncertain. The CDR3 is 13 amino acids. The V end lost 7 bases, the J end lost 0 bases, and 7 bases lay between the germline ends. Germline V gives CDR1 MDHEN, CDR2 SYDVKM.